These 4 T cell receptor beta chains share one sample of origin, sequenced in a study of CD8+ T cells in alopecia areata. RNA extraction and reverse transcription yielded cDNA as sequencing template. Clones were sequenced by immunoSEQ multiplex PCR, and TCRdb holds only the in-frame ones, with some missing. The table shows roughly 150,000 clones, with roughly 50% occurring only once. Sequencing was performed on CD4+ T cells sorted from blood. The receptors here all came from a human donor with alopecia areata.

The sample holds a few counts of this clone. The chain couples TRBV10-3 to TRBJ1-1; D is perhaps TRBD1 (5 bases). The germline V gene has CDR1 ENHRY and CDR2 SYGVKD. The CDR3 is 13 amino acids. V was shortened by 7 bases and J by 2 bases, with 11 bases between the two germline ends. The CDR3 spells CAITRDENTEAFF. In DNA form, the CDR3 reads TGTGCCATCACCCGGGACGAAAACACTGAAGCTTTCTTT.

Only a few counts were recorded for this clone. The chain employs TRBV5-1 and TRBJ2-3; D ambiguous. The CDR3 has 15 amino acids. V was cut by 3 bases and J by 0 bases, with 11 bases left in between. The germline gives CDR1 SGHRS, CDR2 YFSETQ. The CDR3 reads CASSSSFSSTDTQYF. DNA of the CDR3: TGCGCCAGCAGCTCCAGCTTCTCTAGCACAGATACGCAGTATTTT.

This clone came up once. This chain's CDR3 is CASRQTGDRGYTF. The CDR3 nucleotides read TGCGCCAGCAGACAAACAGGGGATCGTGGCTACACCTTC. The rearrangement uses TRBV5-1 and TRBJ1-2; TRBD1 aligns across 7 bases. This CDR3 comprises 13 residues. Germline V gene lookup returns CDR1 SGHRS and CDR2 YFSETQ. V shed 5 bases and J 7 bases; nucleotides not matched to a gene: 8.

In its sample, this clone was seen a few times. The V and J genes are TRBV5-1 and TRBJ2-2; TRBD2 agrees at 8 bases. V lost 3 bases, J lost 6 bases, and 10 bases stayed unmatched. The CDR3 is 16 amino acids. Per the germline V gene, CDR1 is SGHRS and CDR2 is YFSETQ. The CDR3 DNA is TGCGCCAGCAGCTCGGGGGGGAACCAGGCCCCCGGGGAGCTGTTTTTT. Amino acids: CASSSGGNQAPGELFF. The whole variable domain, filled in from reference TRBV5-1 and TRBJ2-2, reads KAGVTQTPRYLIKTRGQQVTLSCSPISGHRSVSWYQQTPGQGLQFLFEYFSETQRNKGNFPGRFSGRQFSNSRSEMNVSTLELGDSALYLCASSSGGNQAPGELFFGEGSRLTVL.